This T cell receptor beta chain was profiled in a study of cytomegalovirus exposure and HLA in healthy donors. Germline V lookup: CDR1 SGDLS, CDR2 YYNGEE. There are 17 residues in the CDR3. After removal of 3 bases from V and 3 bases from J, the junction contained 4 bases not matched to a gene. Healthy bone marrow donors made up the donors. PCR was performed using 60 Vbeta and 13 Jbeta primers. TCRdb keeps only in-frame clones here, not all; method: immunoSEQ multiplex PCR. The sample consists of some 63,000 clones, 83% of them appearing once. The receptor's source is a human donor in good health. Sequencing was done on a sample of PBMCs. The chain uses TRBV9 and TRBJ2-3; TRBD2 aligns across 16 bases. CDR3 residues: CASSGGLAGGPTDTQYF. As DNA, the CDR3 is TGTGCCAGCAGCGGGGGACTAGCGGGAGGGCCGACAGATACGCAGTATTTT.